Below, 31 T cell receptor beta chains from the same sample are listed, as sequenced in a study of blood T cell repertoires in COVID-19. TCRdb keeps only in-frame clones here, not all; method: immunoSEQ multiplex PCR. The sample includes approximately 85,000 clones, approximately 80% of them seen just once. Sequencing used peripheral blood. The source of these receptors is a human donor in a cohort sampled during active COVID-19.

This chain connects TRBV7-3 to TRBJ2-7, with 7 bases matching TRBD2. The CDR3 sequence is 14 residues long. The germline V gene has CDR1 SGHTA and CDR2 FQGTGA. V was clipped by 3 bases and J by 3 bases; unmatched bases: 5. CDR3 nucleotides: TGTGCCAGCAGCTTCCGCGGGGGTGACTACGAGCAGTACTTC. Amino acid sequence: CASSFRGGDYEQYF.

Concerning this clone itself: The junction departs from the called germline gene at one end, perhaps through a read error. The rearrangement joins TRBV2 to TRBJ2-2, with a possible D match to TRBD2 (7 bases). CDR1 is SNHLY and CDR2 is FYNNEI in the germline V gene. This CDR3 comprises 15 residues. The CDR3 is CVSSPWGGLSGELFF. DNA for the CDR3: TGTGTCAGCAGTCCCTGGGGGGGCTTGTCCGGGGAGCTGTTTTTT.

The J gene is TRBJ1-5, the V gene TRBV10-3; TRBD1 agrees at 10 bases. Germline V CDR1 and CDR2: ENHRY, SYGVKD. CDR3 length: 17 residues. V dropped 5 bases and J dropped 2; count of bases not matched to a gene: 9. CDR3 protein: CAISPGQGKSRNQPQHF. The CDR3 DNA reads TGTGCCATCAGTCCGGGACAGGGGAAGTCTCGCAATCAGCCCCAGCATTTT.

A note on this clone: The same CDR3 is also encoded by other DNA sequences in this sample. The gene calls are TRBV18 and TRBJ1-5, with no clear D. The CDR3 length is 13 residues. In germline, CDR1 is KGHSH, CDR2 LQKENI. V lost 3 bases, J lost 1 base, and 4 bases lay in between. The CDR3 region is CASSPQSNQPQHF. The DNA of the CDR3 is TGTGCCAGCTCACCTCAAAGCAATCAGCCCCAGCATTTT.

This clone occurred once. The genes are TRBV7-6 and TRBJ2-7; tentatively, D is TRBD1 (6 bases). The CDR3 is 14 residues long. V was trimmed by 5 bases and J by 1 base, leaving 12 bases between them. In germline, CDR1 is SGHVS, CDR2 FNYEAQ. This CDR3 reads CASSPPGQSYEQYF. CDR3 sequence (DNA): TGTGCCAGCAGCCCGCCAGGACAGTCCTACGAGCAGTACTTC.

The J gene is TRBJ1-5, the V gene TRBV30; D is unresolved. The V end lost 0 bases, the J end lost 9 bases, and 9 bases lay between the germline ends. The CDR3 totals 12 residues. Germline CDR1 and CDR2: GTSNPN and SVGIG (reference sequence). CDR3 nucleotide sequence: TGTGCCTGGAGTGTATCACCGGGGCCCCAGCATTTT. Translated, it gives CAWSVSPGPQHF.

The chain joins TRBV9 to TRBJ2-7, with 12 bases fitting TRBD2. V gave up 3 bases and J gave up 2 bases; unmatched junction bases: 12. CDR3 length: 18 residues. CDR1 is SGDLS and CDR2 is YYNGEE in the germline V gene. The CDR3 loop reads CASSERERLAGATYEQYF. The CDR3 region has the DNA TGTGCCAGCAGCGAGAGAGAGCGACTAGCGGGGGCCACCTACGAGCAGTACTTC.

The V and J genes are TRBV7-2 and TRBJ2-7, with 8 nucleotides matching TRBD2. V trimming: 10 bases; J trimming: 2 bases; junction bases outside the gene matches: 16. The length of the CDR3 is 16 residues. Germline values: CDR1 SGHTA, CDR2 FQGNSA. CDR3 nucleotide sequence: TGTGCCACCCGAATCTCGTTCGGGGGGGTTCCCTACGAGCAGTACTTC. Its protein product is CATRISFGGVPYEQYF.

V and J are TRBV30 and TRBJ1-3, with 7 positions matching TRBD1. J lost 0 bases, V lost 5 bases, and 7 bases had no gene match. The germline CDR1 and CDR2 sequences are GTSNPN and SVGIG (reference sequence). The CDR3 sequence is 15 residues long. CDR3 nucleotides: TGTGCCTGGCAAAACAGGGGCCCCTCTGGAAACACCATATATTTT. Amino acids: CAWQNRGPSGNTIYF.

J is TRBJ2-6 and V is TRBV9; TRBD1 aligns across 8 bases. V lost 0 bases to trimming and J lost 4 bases; unmatched junction nucleotides: 6. The CDR3 is 17 amino acids. The germline V gene encodes CDR1 SGDLS and CDR2 YYNGEE. CDR3 region: CASSVVEDRVGANVLTF. The CDR3 DNA is TGTGCCAGCAGCGTAGTAGAGGACAGGGTCGGGGCCAACGTCCTGACTTTC.

This clone was observed a single time. The J gene is TRBJ1-1, the V gene TRBV5-4; D not resolved. Trimming took 4 bases from V and 4 from J, leaving 14 bases between them. This CDR3 contains 14 residues. In germline, CDR1 is SGHNT, CDR2 YYREEE (reference sequence). CDR3 coding DNA: TGTGCCAGCAGCCCCGACGCCCGGAGCACTGAAGCTTTCTTT. It codes for CASSPDARSTEAFF.

Only one count was recorded for this clone. This rearrangement joins TRBV9 to TRBJ2-2; TRBD1 agrees at 8 bases. This CDR3 is built from 15 residues. Germline trimming cut 4 bases from V and 5 bases from J; bases unmatched to any gene: 7. CDR1 is SGDLS, CDR2 YYNGEE, per germline. This CDR3 is CASSQAWTGTGELFF. The CDR3 DNA sequence: TGTGCCAGCAGCCAAGCCTGGACAGGGACCGGGGAGCTGTTTTTT.

V is TRBV2 and J is TRBJ2-7; TRBD2 aligns across 9 bases. This CDR3 is 13 amino acids long. Losses at the gene ends were 3 bases for V and 6 bases for J; bases not matched to a gene: 3. Germline V gives CDR1 SNHLY, CDR2 FYNNEI. In DNA form, the CDR3 reads TGTGCCAGCAGTGAGGGACTAGCCTCCGAGCAGTACTTC. This codes for CASSEGLASEQYF.

This clone appeared once. The CDR3 loop is CAISATGSNQPQHF. DNA for the CDR3: TGTGCCATCAGTGCGACAGGTAGCAATCAGCCCCAGCATTTT. The chain combines TRBV10-3 with TRBJ1-5; a possible D gene is TRBD1 (6 bases). The length of the CDR3 is 14 residues. Trimming cost V 4 bases and J 0 bases, with 7 bases left between them. CDR1 ENHRY and CDR2 SYGVKD come from the germline V gene.

The CDR3 here is CASSRSPVEDTQYF. CDR3 in DNA: TGCGCCAGCAGCCGAAGCCCGGTTGAAGATACGCAGTATTTT. The chain couples TRBV4-1 to TRBJ2-3; no definite D call. V was pared by 4 bases and J by 5 bases, with 13 bases between. CDR1 is MGHRA, CDR2 YSYEKL, per germline. The CDR3 contains 14 residues.

In its sample, this clone was seen a few times. This chain connects TRBV6-5 to TRBJ1-2, with D perhaps matching TRBD1 (6 bases). This CDR3 region has 12 residues. CDR1 and CDR2 from the germline V gene are MNHEY and SVGAGI. Trimming took off 11 bases at V and 4 bases at J, with 14 bases between the two ends. The CDR3 coding sequence is TGTGCCGAGAGGGGGACCGCCTATGGCTACACCTTC. It translates to CAERGTAYGYTF.

This chain uses TRBV27 with TRBJ1-5; 8 bases line up with TRBD1. Germline assignment: CDR1 MNHEY and CDR2 SMNVEV (reference sequence). The CDR3 extends over 16 amino acids. V dropped 7 bases and J dropped 4; count of bases not matched to a gene: 12. The CDR3 protein is CASKDQGALGNQPQHF. In DNA, the CDR3 is TGTGCCAGCAAAGACCAGGGGGCGCTGGGAAATCAGCCCCAGCATTTT.

The gene calls are TRBV4-3 and TRBJ2-5; no clear D gene. V shed 4 bases and J shed 2 bases, with 8 bases lying between them. Per the germline V gene, CDR1 is LGHNA and CDR2 is YSLEER. CDR3 length: 13 amino acids. The CDR3 here is CASSPTRQETQYF. CDR3 nucleotide sequence: TGCGCCAGCAGCCCAACCAGGCAAGAGACCCAGTACTTC.

This clone turned up a few times. The chain combines TRBV18 with TRBJ1-5, with unresolved D. Trimming stripped 6 bases from V and 5 bases from J, with 14 bases between. The CDR3 totals 14 residues. The germline gives CDR1 KGHSH, CDR2 LQKENI. The CDR3 here is CASSQARYYQPQHF. DNA for the CDR3: TGTGCCAGCTCCCAAGCTAGGTATTATCAGCCCCAGCATTTT.

The CDR3 region has the DNA TGCAGCGTTGAAGATCACCGGGAAAGGTCCTACGAGCAGTACTTC. Protein sequence: CSVEDHRERSYEQYF. The V and J genes are TRBV29-1 and TRBJ2-7, with D tentatively TRBD2 (5 bases). The CDR3 totals 15 residues. Per the germline V gene, CDR1 is SQVTM and CDR2 is ANQGSEA. V shed 0 bases and J shed 1 base, with 13 bases lying between them.

V usage is TRBV4-1 and J usage is TRBJ2-4; 8 bases agree with TRBD2. The CDR3 has 16 residues. Germline V gene data show CDR1 as MGHRA and CDR2 as YSYEKL. V lost 5 bases and J lost 7; bases outside the gene matches: 13. This CDR3 is CASSSPGSGVSNIQYF. Here the CDR3 DNA reads TGCGCCAGCAGCTCCCCGGGTAGCGGGGTGAGTAACATTCAGTACTTC.

The V and J genes are TRBV7-3 and TRBJ2-2; 8 nucleotides match TRBD2. The ends lost 4 bases at V and 0 bases at J; junction bases unmatched: 4. This CDR3 is 16 amino acids long. The germline V gene encodes CDR1 SGHTA and CDR2 FQGTGA. CDR3 protein: CASSSQGLANTGELFF. The CDR3, as DNA: TGTGCCAGCAGCTCCCAGGGACTAGCGAACACCGGGGAGCTGTTTTTT.

V is TRBV5-6 and J is TRBJ2-3; the D is unclear. Trimming left V 0 bases short and J 4 bases short, with 3 bases between. The CDR3 extends over 12 amino acids. Germline CDR1 and CDR2: SGHDT and YYEEEE. The CDR3 nucleotides are TGTGCCAGCAGCTTGGGCGCAGATACGCAGTATTTT. Its protein is CASSLGADTQYF.

The V call is TRBV9, the J call TRBJ2-2; 7 nucleotides match TRBD1. This CDR3 comprises 16 residues. CDR1 and CDR2 (germline): SGDLS, YYNGEE. V shed 1 base, J shed 4 bases, and the junction held 7 bases outside the gene matches. The chain's CDR3 is CASSVIGQVSTGELFF. The CDR3 DNA reads as TGTGCCAGCAGCGTAATAGGACAGGTTTCCACCGGGGAGCTGTTTTTT.

The chain employs TRBV9 and TRBJ2-3; 7 bases line up with TRBD2. Per the germline V gene, CDR1 is SGDLS and CDR2 is YYNGEE. The CDR3 totals 15 residues. The junction had 7 bases not matched to a gene; V was cut back by 3 bases and J by 3 bases. CDR3 in amino acids: CASSGAGEGTDTQYF. CDR3 nucleotide sequence: TGTGCCAGCAGCGGTGCTGGGGAGGGAACAGATACGCAGTATTTT.

V is TRBV4-1 and J is TRBJ2-7; a possible D gene is TRBD2 (6 bases). Germline loops: CDR1 MGHRA, CDR2 YSYEKL. The CDR3 consists of 13 residues. V was clipped by 4 bases and J by 5 bases, with 12 bases between them. The CDR3 spells CASSLPRGHEQYF. The CDR3 nucleotides read TGCGCCAGCAGCCTACCGCGGGGACACGAGCAGTACTTC.

The chain recombines TRBV28 with TRBJ2-5; TRBD2 aligns across 9 bases. The trim removed 5 bases at V and 4 bases at J, leaving 8 bases unmatched. This CDR3 is built from 15 residues. Germline loops: CDR1 MDHEN, CDR2 SYDVKM. CDR3 loop: CASSPSGGRGETQYF. The CDR3 bases are TGTGCCAGCAGTCCCAGCGGGGGGAGGGGAGAGACCCAGTACTTC.

The chain is built from TRBV3-1 (or the pseudogene TRBV3-2) and TRBJ1-1; D not resolved. The CDR3 runs 14 residues. The germline V and J ends were trimmed by 7 bases and 1 base, with 13 bases remaining between them. In germline, CDR1 is LGHDT, CDR2 YNNKEL (reference sequence). CDR3 sequence (DNA): TGTGCCAGCAATGTCGGGTGGCGGAACACTGAAGCTTTCTTT. Its translation is CASNVGWRNTEAFF.

The chain uses TRBV30 and TRBJ1-1, with 8 bases aligning to TRBD1. V shed 2 bases, J shed 1 base, and the junction held 3 bases outside the gene matches. Germline lookup yields CDR1 GTSNPN and CDR2 SVGIG (reference sequence). This CDR3 contains 14 residues. The CDR3 protein is CAWSIGTGNTEAFF. As DNA, the CDR3 is TGTGCCTGGAGTATAGGGACAGGGAACACTGAAGCTTTCTTT. The full variable domain, rest sourced from reference TRBV30 and TRBJ1-1, is SQTIHQWPATLVQPVGSPLSLECTVEGTSNPNLYWYRQAAGRGLQLLFYSVGIGQISSEVPQNLSASRPQDRQFILSSKKLLLSDSGFYLCAWSIGTGNTEAFFGQGTRLTVV.

V and J are TRBV7-2 and TRBJ2-7; 8 bases are a match to TRBD1. The CDR3 runs to 16 residues. The trim removed 1 base at V and 0 bases at J, leaving 5 bases unmatched. CDR1 is SGHTA, CDR2 FQGNSA, per germline. CDR3 bases: TGTGCCAGCAGCTTAGGGGACAGGTTTTCCTCCTACGAGCAGTACTTC. Its protein product is CASSLGDRFSSYEQYF.

The V gene is TRBV18, the J gene TRBJ1-2, with 7 nucleotides matching TRBD1. CDR1 is KGHSH, CDR2 LQKENI, per germline. The CDR3 sequence is 14 residues long. J lost 9 bases, V lost 1 base, and 8 bases had no gene match. CDR3 protein: CASSPQGGQGSYTF. The CDR3 nucleotides read TGTGCCAGCTCACCACAAGGGGGCCAGGGCAGCTACACCTTC.